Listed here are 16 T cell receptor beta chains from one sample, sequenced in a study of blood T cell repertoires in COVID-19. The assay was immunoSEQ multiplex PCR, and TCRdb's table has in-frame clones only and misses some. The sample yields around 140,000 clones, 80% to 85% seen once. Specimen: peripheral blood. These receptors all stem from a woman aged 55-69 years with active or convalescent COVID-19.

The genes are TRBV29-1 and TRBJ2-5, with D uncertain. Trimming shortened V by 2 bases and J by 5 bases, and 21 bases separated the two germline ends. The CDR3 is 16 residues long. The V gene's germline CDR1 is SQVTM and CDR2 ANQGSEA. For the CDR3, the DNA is TGCAGCGTTGAATCTAGTTTTTCCGGAGTTGGGGAGACCCAGTACTTC. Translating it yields CSVESSFSGVGETQYF.

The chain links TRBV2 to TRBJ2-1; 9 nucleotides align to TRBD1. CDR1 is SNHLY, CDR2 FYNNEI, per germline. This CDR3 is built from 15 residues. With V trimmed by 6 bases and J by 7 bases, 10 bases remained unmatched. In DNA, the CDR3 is TGTGCCAGCAGATTCACCGTGGGACAGGGTAATGAGCAGTTCTTC. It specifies CASRFTVGQGNEQFF.

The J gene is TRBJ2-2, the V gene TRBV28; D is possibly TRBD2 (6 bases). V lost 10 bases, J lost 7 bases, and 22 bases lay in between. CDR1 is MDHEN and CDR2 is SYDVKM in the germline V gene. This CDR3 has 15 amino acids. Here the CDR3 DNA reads TGTGCCACCGACTCACCGGGAGCGGGTGGCGGGGAGCTGTTTTTT. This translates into CATDSPGAGGGELFF.

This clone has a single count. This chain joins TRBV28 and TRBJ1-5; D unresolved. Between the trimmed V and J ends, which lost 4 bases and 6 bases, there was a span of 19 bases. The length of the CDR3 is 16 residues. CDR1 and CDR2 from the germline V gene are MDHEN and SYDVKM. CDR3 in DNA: TGTGCCAGCAGTTCCTCCCTTCGGGGAAATGTTCAGCCCCAGCATTTT. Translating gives CASSSSLRGNVQPQHF.

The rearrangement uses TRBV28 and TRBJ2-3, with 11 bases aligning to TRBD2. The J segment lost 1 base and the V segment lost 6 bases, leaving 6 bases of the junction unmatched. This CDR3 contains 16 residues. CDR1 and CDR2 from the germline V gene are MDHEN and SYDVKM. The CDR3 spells CASRRSGGAGTDTQYF. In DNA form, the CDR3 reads TGTGCCAGCAGACGTAGCGGGGGGGCGGGCACAGATACGCAGTATTTT.

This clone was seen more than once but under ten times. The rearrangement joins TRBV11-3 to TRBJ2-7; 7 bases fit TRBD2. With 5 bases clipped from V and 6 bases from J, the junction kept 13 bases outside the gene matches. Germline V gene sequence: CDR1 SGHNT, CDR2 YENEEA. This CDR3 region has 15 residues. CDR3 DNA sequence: TGTGCCAGCAGCCCATCGGGCGGGAGTGTTGTCGAGCAGTACTTC. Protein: CASSPSGGSVVEQYF.

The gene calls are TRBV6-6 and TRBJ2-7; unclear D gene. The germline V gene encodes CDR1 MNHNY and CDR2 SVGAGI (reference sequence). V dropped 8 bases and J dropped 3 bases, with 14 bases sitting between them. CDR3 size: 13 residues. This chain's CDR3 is CASGYPEDYEQYF. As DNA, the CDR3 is TGTGCCAGCGGGTACCCCGAGGACTACGAGCAGTACTTC.

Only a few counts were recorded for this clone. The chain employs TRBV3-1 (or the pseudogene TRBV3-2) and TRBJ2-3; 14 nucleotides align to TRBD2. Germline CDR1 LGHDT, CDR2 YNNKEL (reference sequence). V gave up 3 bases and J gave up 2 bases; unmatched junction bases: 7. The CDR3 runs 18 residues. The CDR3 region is CASSHGTSGRWVTDTQYF. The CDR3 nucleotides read TGTGCCAGCAGCCACGGGACTAGCGGGAGATGGGTCACAGATACGCAGTATTTT.

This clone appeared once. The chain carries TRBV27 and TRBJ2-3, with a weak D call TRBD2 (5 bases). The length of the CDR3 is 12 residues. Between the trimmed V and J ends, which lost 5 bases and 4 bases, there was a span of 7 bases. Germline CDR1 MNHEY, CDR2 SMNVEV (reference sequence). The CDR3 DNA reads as TGTGCCAGCAGTAGGACTGCAGATACGCAGTATTTT. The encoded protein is CASSRTADTQYF.

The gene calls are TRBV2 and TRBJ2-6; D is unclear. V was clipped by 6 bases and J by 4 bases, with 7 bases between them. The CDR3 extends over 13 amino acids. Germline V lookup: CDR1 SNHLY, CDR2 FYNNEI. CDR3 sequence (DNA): TGTGCCAGCAGCGTGTCCGGGGCCAACGTCCTGACTTTC. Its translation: CASSVSGANVLTF.

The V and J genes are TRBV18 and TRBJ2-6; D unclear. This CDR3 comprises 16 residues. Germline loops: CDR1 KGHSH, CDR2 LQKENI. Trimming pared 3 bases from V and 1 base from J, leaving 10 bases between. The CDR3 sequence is CASSPIDFSGANVLTF. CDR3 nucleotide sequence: TGTGCCAGCTCACCGATTGACTTTTCTGGGGCCAACGTCCTGACTTTC.

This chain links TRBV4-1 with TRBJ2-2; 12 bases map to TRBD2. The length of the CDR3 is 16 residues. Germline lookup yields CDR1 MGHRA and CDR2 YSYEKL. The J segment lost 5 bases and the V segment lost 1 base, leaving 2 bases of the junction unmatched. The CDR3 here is CASSQGLAGGTGELFF. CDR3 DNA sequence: TGCGCCAGCAGCCAAGGGCTAGCGGGGGGGACCGGGGAGCTGTTTTTT.

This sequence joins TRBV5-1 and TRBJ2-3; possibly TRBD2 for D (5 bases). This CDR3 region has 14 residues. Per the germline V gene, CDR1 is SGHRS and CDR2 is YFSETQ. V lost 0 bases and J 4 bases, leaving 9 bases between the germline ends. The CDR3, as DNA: TGCGCCAGCAGCTTGGGGCTAGCATCAGATACGCAGTATTTT. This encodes CASSLGLASDTQYF.

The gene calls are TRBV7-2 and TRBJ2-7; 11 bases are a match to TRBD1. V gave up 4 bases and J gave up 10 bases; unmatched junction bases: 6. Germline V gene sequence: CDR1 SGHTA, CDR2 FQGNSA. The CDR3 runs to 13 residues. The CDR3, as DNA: TGTGCCAGCAGCTCGGACAGGGGGCGAGGCCAGTACTTC. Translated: CASSSDRGRGQYF.

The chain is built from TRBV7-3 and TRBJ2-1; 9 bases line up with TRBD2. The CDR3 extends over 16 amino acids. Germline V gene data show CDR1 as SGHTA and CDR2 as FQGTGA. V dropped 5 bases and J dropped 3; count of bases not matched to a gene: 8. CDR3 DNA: TGTGCCAGCAGCCCCAGCGGACTAGCGCTCTACAATGAGCAGTTCTTC. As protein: CASSPSGLALYNEQFF.

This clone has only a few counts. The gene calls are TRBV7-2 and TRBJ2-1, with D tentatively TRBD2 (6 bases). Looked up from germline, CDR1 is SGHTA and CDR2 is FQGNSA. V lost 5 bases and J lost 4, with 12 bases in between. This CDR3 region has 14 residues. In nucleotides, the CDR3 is TGTGCCAGCAGCCTGATCAGCGGGTACAATGAGCAGTTCTTC. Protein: CASSLISGYNEQFF. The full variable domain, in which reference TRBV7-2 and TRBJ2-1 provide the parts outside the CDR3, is GAGVSQSPSNKVTEKGKDVELRCDPISGHTALYWYRQSLGQGLEFLIYFQGNSAPDKSGLPSDRFSAERTGGSVSTLTIQRTQQEDSAVYLCASSLISGYNEQFFGPGTRLTVL.